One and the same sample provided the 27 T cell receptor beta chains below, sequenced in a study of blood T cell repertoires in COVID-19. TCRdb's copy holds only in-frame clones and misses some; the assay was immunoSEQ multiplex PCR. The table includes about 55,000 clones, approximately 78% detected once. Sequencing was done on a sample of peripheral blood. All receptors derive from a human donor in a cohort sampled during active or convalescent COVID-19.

The CDR3 DNA reads TGTGCCAGCTCACCACAAAGCGGGGGGCGAAGCGAGCAGTACTTC. Its translation is CASSPQSGGRSEQYF. The gene calls are TRBV18 and TRBJ2-7, with 9 bases aligning to TRBD2. Germline V lookup: CDR1 KGHSH, CDR2 LQKENI. V lost 1 base, J lost 6 bases, and 7 bases stayed unmatched. The CDR3 runs 15 residues. The full variable domain, completed using reference TRBV18 and TRBJ2-7, is NAGVMQNPRHLVRRRGQEARLRCSPMKGHSHVYWYRQLPEEGLKFMVYLQKENIIDESGMPKERFSAEFPKEGPSILRIQQVVRGDSAAYFCASSPQSGGRSEQYFGPGTRLTVT.

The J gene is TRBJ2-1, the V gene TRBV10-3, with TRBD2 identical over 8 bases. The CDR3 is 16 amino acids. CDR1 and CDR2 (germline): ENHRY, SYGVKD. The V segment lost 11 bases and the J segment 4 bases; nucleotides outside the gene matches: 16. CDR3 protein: CAVGTVRGVQYNEQFF. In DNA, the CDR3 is TGTGCCGTTGGGACGGTGCGGGGGGTCCAATACAATGAGCAGTTCTTC.

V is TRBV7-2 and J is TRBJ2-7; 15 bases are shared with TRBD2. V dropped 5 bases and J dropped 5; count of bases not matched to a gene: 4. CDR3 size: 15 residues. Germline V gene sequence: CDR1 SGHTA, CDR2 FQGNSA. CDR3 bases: TGTGCCAGCAGCCCCGGACTAGCGGGGGGGCACGAGCAGTACTTC. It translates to CASSPGLAGGHEQYF.

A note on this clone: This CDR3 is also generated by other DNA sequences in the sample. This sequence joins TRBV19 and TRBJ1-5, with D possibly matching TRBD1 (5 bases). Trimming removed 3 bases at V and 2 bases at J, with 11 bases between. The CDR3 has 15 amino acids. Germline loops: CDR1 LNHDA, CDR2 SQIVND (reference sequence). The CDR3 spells CASSIDPRGNQPQHF. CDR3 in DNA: TGTGCCAGTAGTATTGACCCCAGGGGCAATCAGCCCCAGCATTTT.

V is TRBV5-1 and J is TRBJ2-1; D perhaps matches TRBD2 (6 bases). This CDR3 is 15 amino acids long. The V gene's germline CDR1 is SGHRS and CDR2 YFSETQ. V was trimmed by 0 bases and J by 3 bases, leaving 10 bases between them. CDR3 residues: CASSLAVADYNEQFF. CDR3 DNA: TGCGCCAGCAGCTTGGCAGTAGCGGACTACAATGAGCAGTTCTTC. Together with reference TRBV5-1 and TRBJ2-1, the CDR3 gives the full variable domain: KAGVTQTPRYLIKTRGQQVTLSCSPISGHRSVSWYQQTPGQGLQFLFEYFSETQRNKGNFPGRFSGRQFSNSRSEMNVSTLELGDSALYLCASSLAVADYNEQFFGPGTRLTVL.

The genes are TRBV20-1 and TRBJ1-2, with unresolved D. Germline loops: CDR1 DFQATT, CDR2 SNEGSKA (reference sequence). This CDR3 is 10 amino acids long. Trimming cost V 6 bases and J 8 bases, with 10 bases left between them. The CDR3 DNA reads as TGCAGTGCCCCGTTGAGGGGCTACACCTTC. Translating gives CSAPLRGYTF.

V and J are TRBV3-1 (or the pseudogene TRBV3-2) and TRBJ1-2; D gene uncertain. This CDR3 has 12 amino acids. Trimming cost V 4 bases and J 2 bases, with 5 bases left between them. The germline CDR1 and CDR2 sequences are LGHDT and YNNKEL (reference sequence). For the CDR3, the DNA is TGTGCCAGCAGCCTTCTCAACTATGGCTACACCTTC. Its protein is CASSLLNYGYTF.

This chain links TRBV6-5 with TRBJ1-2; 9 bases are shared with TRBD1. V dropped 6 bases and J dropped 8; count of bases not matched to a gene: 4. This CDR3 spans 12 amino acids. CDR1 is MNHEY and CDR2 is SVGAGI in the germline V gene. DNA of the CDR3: TGTGCCAGCAGAGGACAGGGGCGAGGCTACACCTTC. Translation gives CASRGQGRGYTF.

CDR3 DNA sequence: TGTGCCAGCAGCCAAGAGCTAGCGCGTTCCTACGAGCAGTACTTC. It codes for CASSQELARSYEQYF. The chain combines TRBV4-2 with TRBJ2-7; maybe TRBD2 (6 bases). The CDR3 length is 15 residues. The V and J ends lost 0 bases and 1 base respectively, with 10 bases between them. Looked up from germline, CDR1 is LGHNA and CDR2 is YNFKEQ.

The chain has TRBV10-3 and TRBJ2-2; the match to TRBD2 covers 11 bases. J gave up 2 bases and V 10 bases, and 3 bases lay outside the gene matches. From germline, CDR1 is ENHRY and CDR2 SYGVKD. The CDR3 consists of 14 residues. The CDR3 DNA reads TGTGCCACCGGGACTAGCGGAAACACCGGGGAGCTGTTTTTT. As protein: CATGTSGNTGELFF.

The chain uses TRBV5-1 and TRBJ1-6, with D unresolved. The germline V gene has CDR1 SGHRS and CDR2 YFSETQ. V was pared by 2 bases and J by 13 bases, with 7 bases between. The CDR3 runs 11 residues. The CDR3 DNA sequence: TGCGCCAGCAGCTTCGACGGGCCCCTCCACTTT. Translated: CASSFDGPLHF.

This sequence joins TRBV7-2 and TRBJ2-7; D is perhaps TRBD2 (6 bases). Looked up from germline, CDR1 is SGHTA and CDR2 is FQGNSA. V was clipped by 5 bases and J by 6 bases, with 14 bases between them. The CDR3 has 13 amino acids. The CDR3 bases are TGTGCCAGCAGCGTAAGACGCGGGGTCGAGCAGTACTTC. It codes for CASSVRRGVEQYF.

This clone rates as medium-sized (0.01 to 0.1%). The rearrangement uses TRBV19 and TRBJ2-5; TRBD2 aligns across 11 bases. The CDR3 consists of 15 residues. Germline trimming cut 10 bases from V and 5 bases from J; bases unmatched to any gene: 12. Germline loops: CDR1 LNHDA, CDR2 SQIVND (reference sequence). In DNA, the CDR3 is TGTGCCACTCGGGCCTCTAGCGGGGGGTGGGAGACCCAGTACTTC. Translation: CATRASSGGWETQYF. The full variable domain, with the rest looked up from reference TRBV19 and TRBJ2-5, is DGGITQSPKYLFRKEGQNVTLSCEQNLNHDAMYWYRQDPGQGLRLIYYSQIVNDFQKGDIAEGYSVSREKKESFPLTVTSAQKNPTAFYLCATRASSGGWETQYFGPGTRLLVL.

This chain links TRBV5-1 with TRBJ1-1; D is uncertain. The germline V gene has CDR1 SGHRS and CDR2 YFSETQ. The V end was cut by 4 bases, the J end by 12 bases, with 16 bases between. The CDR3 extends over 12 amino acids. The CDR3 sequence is CASSPESDPTFF. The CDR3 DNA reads TGCGCCAGCAGCCCTGAGTCCGATCCGACTTTCTTT.

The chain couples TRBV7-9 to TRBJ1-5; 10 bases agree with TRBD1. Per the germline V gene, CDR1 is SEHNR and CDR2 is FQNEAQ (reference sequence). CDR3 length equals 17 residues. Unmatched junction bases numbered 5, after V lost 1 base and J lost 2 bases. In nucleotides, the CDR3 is TGTGCCAGCAGCTTAGTGTCCGGACAGGGGGGCAATCAGCCCCAGCATTTT. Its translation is CASSLVSGQGGNQPQHF.

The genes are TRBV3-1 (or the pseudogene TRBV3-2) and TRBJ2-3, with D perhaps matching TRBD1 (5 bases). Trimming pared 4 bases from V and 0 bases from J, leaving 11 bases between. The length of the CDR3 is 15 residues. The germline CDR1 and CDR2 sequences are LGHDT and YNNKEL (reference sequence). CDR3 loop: CASSPRTTSTDTQYF. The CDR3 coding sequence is TGTGCCAGCAGCCCCCGGACAACAAGCACAGATACGCAGTATTTT.

CDR3 nucleotide sequence: TGTGCCAGCAGTTCACAGGTCCGGCAGGGGGGCTACACCTTC. Amino acid sequence: CASSSQVRQGGYTF. The chain is built from TRBV6-2 or TRBV6-3 and TRBJ1-2, with D maybe TRBD1 (6 bases). The germline CDR1 and CDR2 sequences are MNHEY and SVGEGT. CDR3 length equals 14 residues. Trimming cost V 4 bases and J 8 bases, with 17 bases left between them.

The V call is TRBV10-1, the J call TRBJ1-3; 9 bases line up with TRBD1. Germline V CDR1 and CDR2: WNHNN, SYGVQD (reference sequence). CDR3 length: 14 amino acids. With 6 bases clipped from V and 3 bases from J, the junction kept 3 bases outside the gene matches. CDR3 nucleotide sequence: TGCGCCAGCAGACAGGGGGCGTATGGAAACACCATATATTTT. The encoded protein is CASRQGAYGNTIYF.

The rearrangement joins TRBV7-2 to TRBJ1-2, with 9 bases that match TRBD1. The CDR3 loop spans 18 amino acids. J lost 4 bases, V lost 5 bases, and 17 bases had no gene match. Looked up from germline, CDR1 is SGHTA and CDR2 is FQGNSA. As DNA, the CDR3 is TGTGCCAGCAGCCCCGTTTACGGGACAGGGTCGATGGGCTATGGCTACACCTTC. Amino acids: CASSPVYGTGSMGYGYTF.

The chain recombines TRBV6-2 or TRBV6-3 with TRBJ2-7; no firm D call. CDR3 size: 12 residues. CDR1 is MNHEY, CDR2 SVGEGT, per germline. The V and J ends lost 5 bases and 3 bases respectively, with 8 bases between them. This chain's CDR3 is CASSQQFYEQYF. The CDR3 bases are TGTGCCAGCAGTCAACAGTTCTACGAGCAGTACTTC.

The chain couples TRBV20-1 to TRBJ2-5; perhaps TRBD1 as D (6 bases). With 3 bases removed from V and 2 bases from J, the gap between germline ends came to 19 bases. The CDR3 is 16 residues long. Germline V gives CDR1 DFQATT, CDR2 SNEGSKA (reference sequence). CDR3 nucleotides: TGCAGTGCTAGTCCCTCCACAGGGTACATTCAAGAGACCCAGTACTTC. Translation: CSASPSTGYIQETQYF.

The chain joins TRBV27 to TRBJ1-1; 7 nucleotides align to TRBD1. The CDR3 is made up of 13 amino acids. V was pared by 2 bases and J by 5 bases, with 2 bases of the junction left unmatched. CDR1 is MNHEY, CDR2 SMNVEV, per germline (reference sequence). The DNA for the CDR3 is TGTGCCAGCAGTTTACAGGGGGGAACTGAAGCTTTCTTT. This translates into CASSLQGGTEAFF.

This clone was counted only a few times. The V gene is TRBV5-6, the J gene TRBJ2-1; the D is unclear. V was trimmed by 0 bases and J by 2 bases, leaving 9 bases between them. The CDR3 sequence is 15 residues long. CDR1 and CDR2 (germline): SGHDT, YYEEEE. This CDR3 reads CASSLAWPTYNEQFF. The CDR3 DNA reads TGTGCCAGCAGCTTGGCCTGGCCGACCTACAATGAGCAGTTCTTC.

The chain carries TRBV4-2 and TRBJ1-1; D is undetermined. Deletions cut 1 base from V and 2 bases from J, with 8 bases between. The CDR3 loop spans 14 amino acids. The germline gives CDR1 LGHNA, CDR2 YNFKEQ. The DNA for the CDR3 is TGTGCCAGCAGCCAAGTTGTGGGCAACACTGAAGCTTTCTTT. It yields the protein CASSQVVGNTEAFF.

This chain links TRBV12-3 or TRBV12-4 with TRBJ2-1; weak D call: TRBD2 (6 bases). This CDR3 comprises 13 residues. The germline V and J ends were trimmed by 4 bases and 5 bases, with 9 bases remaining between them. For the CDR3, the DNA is TGTGCCAGCAGTTCGGGACTCGACAATGAGCAGTTCTTC. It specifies CASSSGLDNEQFF.

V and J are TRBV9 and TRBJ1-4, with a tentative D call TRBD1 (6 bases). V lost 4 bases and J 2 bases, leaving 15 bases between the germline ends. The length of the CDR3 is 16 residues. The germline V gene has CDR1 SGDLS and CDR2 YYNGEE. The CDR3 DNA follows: TGTGCCAGCAGCCCGAGGGGGGGGCGTACTAATGAAAAACTGTTTTTT. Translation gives CASSPRGGRTNEKLFF.

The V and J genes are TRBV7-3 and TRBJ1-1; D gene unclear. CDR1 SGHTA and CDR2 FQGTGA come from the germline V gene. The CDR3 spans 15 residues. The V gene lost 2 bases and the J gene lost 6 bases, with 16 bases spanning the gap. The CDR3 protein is CASSLRSGGGSEAFF. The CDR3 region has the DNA TGTGCCAGCAGCTTACGGTCAGGCGGAGGGTCTGAAGCTTTCTTT.